Sequencing of this T cell receptor beta chain was carried out in a study of beta chain features in type 1 diabetes. As concerns this clone: As yet, its antigen is unknown.

V dropped 1 base and J dropped 4; count of bases not matched to a gene: 5. This CDR3 has 15 residues. The germline V gene encodes CDR1 SGHDT and CDR2 YYEEEE. Notes on the study in general: Moderately but significantly shorter TCRB CDR3s were found in Type 1 diabetes patients in all four CD4+ subsets.

Every bit of the isolated RNA underwent reverse transcription, so sequencing read expressed TCRB transcripts. Sequencing used immunoSEQ multiplex PCR; TCRdb keeps in-frame clones, though not all of them. The data hold roughly 300,000 clones, with approximately 15% observed a single time. This TCR was sampled from a man aged 25-45 years with type 1 diabetes. The sequencing input was naive CD4+ T cells from blood. V and J are TRBV5-6 and TRBJ2-5, with 9 bases aligning to TRBD1. The CDR3 loop is CASSLTGQGLETQYF. The CDR3 DNA sequence: TGTGCCAGCAGCTTGACGGGACAGGGTCTAGAGACCCAGTACTTC.